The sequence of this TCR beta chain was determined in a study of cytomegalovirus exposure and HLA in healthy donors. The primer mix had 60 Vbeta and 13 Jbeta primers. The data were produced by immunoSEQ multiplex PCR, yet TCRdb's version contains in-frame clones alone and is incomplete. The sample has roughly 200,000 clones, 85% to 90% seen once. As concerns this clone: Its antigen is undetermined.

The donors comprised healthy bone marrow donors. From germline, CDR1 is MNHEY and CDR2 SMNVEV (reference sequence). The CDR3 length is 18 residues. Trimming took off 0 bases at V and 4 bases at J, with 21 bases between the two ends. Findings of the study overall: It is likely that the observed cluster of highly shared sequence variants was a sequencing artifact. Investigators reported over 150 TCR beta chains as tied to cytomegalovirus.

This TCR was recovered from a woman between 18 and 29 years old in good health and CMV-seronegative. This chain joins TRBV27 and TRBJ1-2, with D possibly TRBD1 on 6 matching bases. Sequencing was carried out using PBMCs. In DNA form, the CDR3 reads TGTGCCAGCAGTTTATCCCGATCAGACAGGTCGCCTAGCTATGGCTACACCTTC. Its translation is CASSLSRSDRSPSYGYTF.